This T cell receptor beta chain was sequenced during a study of blood T cells in healthy people across ages (dated by TCRdb to the mid-2010s). For the study in its entirety: In model experiments, template switching captured roughly one uniquely barcoded TCR beta cDNA molecule for every two T cells. Donors were grouped into four age groups: young (average about 15 years), middle-aged (over 35), aged (62) and long-lived (around 82). To avoid experimental bias, donors of different ages were randomly spread across the sequencing lanes. The study measured age-related changes in TCR beta repertoire diversity using deep sequencing normalized with unique cDNA molecular identifiers. Two additional independent replicas of 1 million unique cDNA reads from the same blood draw were analyzed for two donors (one aged 18 to 30 and one aged 80 or older).

This clonotype was observed a handful of times. The antigen it recognizes is unknown. Base-call qualities are not available, and no considerably larger clone is one nucleotide away. Receptor amplification or capture employed 5' RACE. Sequenced using an Illumina HiSeq 2500. The second PCR ran for about 7 to 11 cycles and used a J-beta primer mix along with a sample-barcoded 5' primer. A template-switch 5' adaptor carrying 12 random nucleotides introduced a unique molecular identifier onto each TCR beta cDNA molecule. Each sample yielded at least 2.5 million CDR3-containing paired-end reads. First-strand cDNA synthesis was performed from all RNA using the Mint cDNA synthesis kit, with priming by a TRBC-specific oligonucleotide. All cDNA was treated with uracil-DNA glycosylase and then went through a first 18-cycle PCR with the universal primers M1SS and BC2_uni_R. The study's own analysis went as follows. For normalization, 1 million high-quality reads were randomly selected from each sample, with every read carrying a distinct molecular identifier. Reads sharing molecular identifiers were discarded rather than binned into consensus sequences. MiTCR, set to a Q25 quality threshold and the strictest error-elimination algorithm, was used for CDR3 identification, clonotype clustering and error correction. A nonparametric unseen species model using Euler transformation provided a lower-bound estimate of total TCR beta diversity. Through fastp at Q25 and MiXCR, TCRdb rebuilt clones from the public reads, retaining in-frame beta chains. All rows with the same CDR3 protein become a single entry with the most common DNA and genes. What appears here as the V and J calls and clone size reflects TCRdb's work, not the paper's. Counted in this sample were about 680,000 distinct CDR3 sequences; 45% to 50% of them appeared once. The top ten clones comprise roughly 34% of the sample.

Overall study outcomes, separate from this receptor: Observed TCR beta diversity per million T cells fell roughly linearly with age, and a significant reduction was already apparent by age approximately 40. Total diversity estimates from one million sequenced T cells were considered lower bounds and underestimates. Because donor CMV infection status was unknown, age-related changes in expanded clonotypes were potentially confounded. A strong correlation was found between observed TCR beta diversity and the percentage of naive T cells measured by flow cytometry. The long-lived group showed more naive CD4+ T cells, fewer expanded clones and increased TCR diversity than the aged group, suggesting age selection. Bulk unsorted PBMC profiling prevented conclusive comparison of naive and antigen-experienced compartments.

Donors were a few dozen systemically healthy Caucasian individuals from Russia aged roughly 6 to 90 years. About 9.1 milliliters of peripheral blood were collected from each donor into EDTA-treated Vacutainer tubes. Ficoll-Paque density-gradient centrifugation was used to isolate PBMCs, with at least 6 million per sample. Trizol reagent was used to extract total RNA from PBMCs, with at least 5 micrograms per sample. Naive CD45RAhigh/CD27high T cell percentages were measured by flow cytometry on a PBMC aliquot from every donor. From the cysteine through the phenylalanine, the CDR3 covers 14 amino acids. Left in the record is the CDR3 DNA by itself, 42 bases read in frame from the first base. V was cut back by 5 bases and J by 8 bases, leaving a gap of 16 bases between them.

Material for sequencing was blood. The sequence joins TRBV12-3 or TRBV12-4 to TRBJ2-1, and the D gene may be TRBD1, 5 bases matching. This clonotype originated in a woman aged 55-69 years in good health. The sequenced DNA: TGTGCCAGCAGTCTCAGGGTTGATCTGCATGAGCAGTTCTTC. It translates to CASSLRVDLHEQFF.